Each of the 27 T cell receptor beta chains below was sequenced from the same sample in a study of early T cells in non-severe SARS-CoV-2 infection. TCRdb re-derived calls from the 5' RACE reads in MiXCR, one entry per CDR3 protein. The table shows 35,000 to 40,000 distinct CDR3 sequences, with almost 6% occurring only once. The sample consisted of whole blood. These receptors originate from an adult who was a healthcare worker with PCR-confirmed SARS-CoV-2 infection or an uninfected control (not recorded which).

This clonotype has ten or more counts. The chain carries TRBV11-3 and TRBJ2-7; maybe TRBD2 (6 bases). Germline V gives CDR1 SGHNT, CDR2 YENEEA. This CDR3 has 16 residues. Trimming cost V 5 bases and J 3 bases, with 20 bases left between them. The CDR3 sequence is CASSEEKGGGDYEQYF. DNA of the CDR3: TGTGCCAGCAGCGAAGAGAAGGGAGGCGGCGACTACGAGCAGTACTTC.

The CDR3 is CATQQGPNEKLFF. The CDR3 nucleotides read TGTGCCACGCAACAGGGGCCTAATGAAAAACTGTTTTTT. The gene calls are TRBV10-3 and TRBJ1-4; 7 positions match TRBD1. Germline V CDR1 and CDR2: ENHRY, SYGVKD. The length of the CDR3 is 13 residues. The V gene end was trimmed by 10 bases and the J gene end by 3 bases; junction bases not matched to a gene: 5.

This clonotype occurred many times. The gene calls are TRBV6-5 and TRBJ2-2; perhaps D is TRBD1 or TRBD2 (5 bases each). Germline-derived CDR1 and CDR2 are MNHEY and SVGAGI. V was cut by 4 bases and J by 0 bases, with 12 bases left in between. The CDR3 is made up of 16 amino acids. As DNA, the CDR3 is TGTGCCAGCAGTTCCGCCTTGGGACCGAACACCGGGGAGCTGTTTTTT. Protein product: CASSSALGPNTGELFF.

This clonotype was seen many times. The chain carries TRBV2 and TRBJ2-6; D remains unclear. Trimming cost V 3 bases and J 0 bases, with 9 bases left between them. Germline V gene sequence: CDR1 SNHLY, CDR2 FYNNEI. The length of the CDR3 is 16 residues. This chain's CDR3 is CASSDARLSGANVLTF. CDR3 nucleotides: TGTGCCAGCAGTGACGCCAGACTCTCTGGGGCCAACGTCCTGACTTTC. The variable domain in full, completed from reference TRBV2 and TRBJ2-6, reads EPEVTQTPSHQVTQMGQEVILRCVPISNHLYFYWYRQILGQKVEFLVSFYNNEISEKSEIFDDQFSVERPDGSNFTLKIRSTKLEDSAMYFCASSDARLSGANVLTFGAGSRLTVL.

Many counts were recorded for this clonotype. CDR3 coding DNA: TGTGCCAGCAGTTATCTGGACCCACTCGGGACCCAGTACTTC. Encoded protein: CASSYLDPLGTQYF. The rearrangement joins TRBV6-5 to TRBJ2-5; no clear D gene. V was clipped by 3 bases and J by 7 bases, with 15 bases between them. This CDR3 is 14 amino acids long. Germline CDR1 MNHEY, CDR2 SVGAGI.

This clonotype was observed at least ten times. V is TRBV7-2 and J is TRBJ1-1, with no clear D. The CDR3 is 13 amino acids. The V gene's germline CDR1 is SGHTA and CDR2 FQGNSA. The germline V and J ends were trimmed by 4 bases and 4 bases, with 10 bases remaining between them. Here the CDR3 reads CASSSGRVTEAFF. The CDR3 DNA is TGTGCCAGCAGCTCCGGACGGGTCACTGAAGCTTTCTTT. Full variable domain (remainder filled in from reference TRBV7-2 and TRBJ1-1): GAGVSQSPSNKVTEKGKDVELRCDPISGHTALYWYRQSLGQGLEFLIYFQGNSAPDKSGLPSDRFSAERTGGSVSTLTIQRTQQEDSAVYLCASSSGRVTEAFFGQGTRLTVV.

In this sample, this clonotype turned up a few times. The chain is built from TRBV21-1 and TRBJ1-3; whether TRBD1, the table's D call, matches the DNA was not checked. TRBV21-1 is marked as a pseudogene. This CDR3 contains 16 residues. DNA for the CDR3: TGTGCCAGCCCCCCGCCGCATGTGCAGTTTGTTGACACCATATATTTT. Translation: CASPPPHVQFVDTIYF.

This clonotype was found many times. The J gene is TRBJ1-6, the V gene TRBV3-2. TRBV3-2 is shown as a pseudogene. The CDR3 has 17 residues. The DNA of the CDR3 is TGTGCCAGCAGCCAAGATCGGCGGAGCTCCTATAATTCACCCCTCCACTTT. Protein: CASSQDRRSSYNSPLHF.

This clonotype was picked up many times. At one end, the junction sequence differs from germline, possibly due to a read error. The rearrangement links TRBV20-1 to TRBJ2-5, with 9 nucleotides matching TRBD2. In germline, CDR1 is DFQATT, CDR2 SNEGSKA (reference sequence). The CDR3 has 17 residues. CDR3 coding DNA: TGCAGTGCCGGCGACGCCGGGACTAGCCGAAACCAGGAGACCCAGTACTTC. This translates into CSAGDAGTSRNQETQYF.

This clonotype has a count of ten or more. The J gene is TRBJ2-7, the V gene TRBV29-1, with 10 bases fitting TRBD1. The germline gives CDR1 SQVTM, CDR2 ANQGSEA. The CDR3 is 12 residues long. V dropped 7 bases and J dropped 4; count of bases not matched to a gene: 4. For the CDR3, the DNA is TGCAGCGGATCGGGACAGGGGTACGAGCAGTACTTC. Residues: CSGSGQGYEQYF.

The gene calls are TRBV6-5 and TRBJ1-1; 7 positions agree with TRBD1. Per the germline V gene, CDR1 is MNHEY and CDR2 is SVGAGI. The length of the CDR3 is 14 residues. J gave up 0 bases and V 6 bases, and 4 bases lay outside the gene matches. The CDR3 reads CASRRDSLNTEAFF. The CDR3 region has the DNA TGTGCCAGCAGACGGGACAGCTTGAACACTGAAGCTTTCTTT.

This clonotype was counted ten times or more. The chain is built from TRBV5-1 and TRBJ2-3; possible D gene TRBD1, 5 bases. The CDR3 extends over 14 amino acids. With 3 bases removed from V and 8 bases from J, the gap between germline ends came to 16 bases. Per the germline V gene, CDR1 is SGHRS and CDR2 is YFSETQ. The CDR3 sequence: CASSSDSPQGTQYF. DNA of the CDR3: TGCGCCAGCAGCTCCGACTCCCCCCAGGGTACGCAGTATTTT.

This clonotype was observed many times. The gene calls are TRBV7-9 and TRBJ2-1; a weak D match, TRBD2 (6 bases). V was cut by 1 base and J by 2 bases, with 9 bases left in between. This CDR3 spans 15 amino acids. In germline, CDR1 is SEHNR, CDR2 FQNEAQ (reference sequence). This CDR3 is CASSLGTTPYNEQFF. CDR3 sequence (DNA): TGTGCCAGCAGCTTAGGGACTACACCCTACAATGAGCAGTTCTTC.

This clonotype was observed many times. The chain has TRBV30 and TRBJ2-5; D ambiguous. The CDR3 runs to 13 residues. Germline V gene lookup returns CDR1 GTSNPN and CDR2 SVGIG (reference sequence). Between the trimmed V and J ends, which lost 1 base and 4 bases, there was a span of 10 bases. CDR3 region: CAWSGDRGETQYF. In DNA form, the CDR3 reads TGTGCCTGGAGTGGAGACCGAGGAGAGACCCAGTACTTC. The variable domain in full, completed from reference TRBV30 and TRBJ2-5, reads SQTIHQWPATLVQPVGSPLSLECTVEGTSNPNLYWYRQAAGRGLQLLFYSVGIGQISSEVPQNLSASRPQDRQFILSSKKLLLSDSGFYLCAWSGDRGETQYFGPGTRLLVL.

The V and J genes are TRBV7-8 and TRBJ2-2; D gene unclear. CDR3 size: 14 residues. The V and J ends lost 4 bases and 1 base respectively, with 7 bases between them. Per germline, CDR1 SGHVS and CDR2 FQNEAQ. The CDR3 spells CASSSLVNTGELFF. CDR3 DNA: TGTGCCAGCAGCTCGTTAGTGAACACCGGGGAGCTGTTTTTT. Together with reference TRBV7-8 and TRBJ2-2, the CDR3 gives the full variable domain: GAGVSQSPRYKVAKRGQDVALRCDPISGHVSLFWYQQALGQGPEFLTYFQNEAQLDKSGLPSDRFFAERPEGSVSTLKIQRTQQEDSAVYLCASSSLVNTGELFFGEGSRLTVL.

This clonotype came up many times. This chain joins TRBV7-9 and TRBJ2-7; possibly TRBD2 for D (6 bases). Per germline, CDR1 SEHNR and CDR2 FQNEAQ (reference sequence). Trimming shortened V by 3 bases and J by 7 bases, and 16 bases separated the two germline ends. CDR3 length: 14 amino acids. For the CDR3, the DNA is TGTGCCAGCAGCTTCATCGACGGGAGTGAGGAGCAGTACTTC. Translating gives CASSFIDGSEEQYF. Together with reference TRBV7-9 and TRBJ2-7, the CDR3 gives the full variable domain: DTGVSQNPRHKITKRGQNVTFRCDPISEHNRLYWYRQTLGQGPEFLTYFQNEAQLEKSRLLSDRFSAERPKGSFSTLEIQRTEQGDSAMYLCASSFIDGSEEQYFGPGTRLTVT.

To note about this clonotype: It may be a read error: a sequence one base away is much more abundant. This sequence joins TRBV12-3 or TRBV12-4 and TRBJ2-5, with D possibly matching TRBD1 (7 bases). The V end was cut by 3 bases, the J end by 9 bases, with 14 bases between. The CDR3 totals 13 residues. CDR3 protein: CASSLASRGAQYF. CDR3 in DNA: TGTGCCAGCAGTTTGGCCAGCAGGGGGGCCCAGTACTTC.

This clonotype came up many times. The rearrangement links TRBV20-1 to TRBJ2-3; no reliable D call. Germline V gene sequence: CDR1 DFQATT, CDR2 SNEGSKA (reference sequence). V gave up 6 bases and J gave up 0 bases, with 10 bases separating them. This CDR3 comprises 13 residues. CDR3 bases: TGCAGTGCCATGGGCCCTAGCACAGATACGCAGTATTTT. This codes for CSAMGPSTDTQYF.

This chain connects TRBV7-2 to TRBJ2-5, with D possibly matching TRBD2 (5 bases). V was cut by 1 base and J by 1 base, with 13 bases left in between. This CDR3 spans 16 amino acids. Per germline, CDR1 SGHTA and CDR2 FQGNSA. The CDR3: CASSLELLVLQETQYF. For the CDR3, the DNA is TGTGCCAGCAGCTTAGAATTACTAGTGCTCCAAGAGACCCAGTACTTC.

The chain recombines TRBV2 with TRBJ1-4; the D is unclear. Per the germline V gene, CDR1 is SNHLY and CDR2 is FYNNEI. The CDR3 runs 13 residues. The V and J ends lost 7 bases and 2 bases respectively, with 8 bases between them. In DNA, the CDR3 is TGTGCCAGCAAAGGACGGACTAATGAAAAACTGTTTTTT. This sequence encodes CASKGRTNEKLFF. The full variable domain, its missing parts supplied by reference TRBV2 and TRBJ1-4, is EPEVTQTPSHQVTQMGQEVILRCVPISNHLYFYWYRQILGQKVEFLVSFYNNEISEKSEIFDDQFSVERPDGSNFTLKIRSTKLEDSAMYFCASKGRTNEKLFFGSGTQLSVL.

This clonotype has at least ten counts. V is TRBV6-5 and J is TRBJ1-3; D remains ambiguous. Germline CDR1 and CDR2: MNHEY and SVGAGI. The CDR3 is 18 residues long. The ends were cut back, 6 bases at V and 0 bases at J, with 21 bases in the middle. CDR3 sequence: CASRPGVEDGLSGNTIYF. The CDR3 bases are TGTGCCAGCAGACCTGGGGTAGAAGACGGACTCTCTGGAAACACCATATATTTT.

This rearrangement joins TRBV24-1 to TRBJ2-1, with 9 nucleotides matching TRBD1. After removal of 7 bases from V and 7 bases from J, the junction contained 7 bases not matched to a gene. Germline CDR1 is KGHDR and CDR2 is SFDVKD. This CDR3 contains 14 residues. CDR3 DNA sequence: TGTGCCACCAGCGGGGGGACAGGGAGGAATGAGCAGTTCTTC. Its translation: CATSGGTGRNEQFF.

The table lists this clonotype with many counts. This rearrangement joins TRBV29-1 to TRBJ2-3, with TRBD2 matching 7 bases. The CDR3 totals 15 residues. J gave up 3 bases and V 4 bases, and 10 bases lay outside the gene matches. The germline V gene has CDR1 SQVTM and CDR2 ANQGSEA. The CDR3 is CSVASSGMTTDTQYF. CDR3 DNA: TGCAGCGTTGCCTCTAGCGGTATGACAACAGATACGCAGTATTTT.

The chain employs TRBV7-6 and TRBJ1-1; D call uncertain. This CDR3 has 13 amino acids. V dropped 5 bases and J dropped 0 bases, with 7 bases sitting between them. Looked up from germline, CDR1 is SGHVS and CDR2 is FNYEAQ. The CDR3: CASSADLNTEAFF. The CDR3 coding sequence is TGTGCCAGCAGCGCCGACTTGAACACTGAAGCTTTCTTT.

The chain uses TRBV5-1 and TRBJ2-1; 13 bases are a match to TRBD2. The CDR3 contains 15 residues. The trim removed 3 bases at V and 5 bases at J, leaving 2 bases unmatched. Germline lookup yields CDR1 SGHRS and CDR2 YFSETQ. In nucleotides, the CDR3 is TGCGCCAGCAGCTCACTAGCGGGAGGGAACAATGAGCAGTTCTTC. Translated: CASSSLAGGNNEQFF.

This clonotype was observed many times. The V call is TRBV6-1, the J call TRBJ2-6, with D uncertain. V was pared by 7 bases and J by 2 bases, with 3 bases between. CDR1 and CDR2 (germline): MNHNS, SASEGT. CDR3 length: 12 amino acids. The CDR3 DNA sequence: TGTGCCAGCACAGCTGGGGCCAACGTCCTGACTTTC. Its translation is CASTAGANVLTF.

At least ten counts were recorded for this clonotype. The chain links TRBV12-3 or TRBV12-4 to TRBJ1-2, with D possibly TRBD1 on 5 matching bases. This CDR3 has 12 amino acids. V was cut by 6 bases and J by 5 bases, with 10 bases left in between. The CDR3 loop is CASSTAGYGYTF. The CDR3 nucleotides are TGTGCCAGCAGCACTGCAGGGTATGGCTACACCTTC.